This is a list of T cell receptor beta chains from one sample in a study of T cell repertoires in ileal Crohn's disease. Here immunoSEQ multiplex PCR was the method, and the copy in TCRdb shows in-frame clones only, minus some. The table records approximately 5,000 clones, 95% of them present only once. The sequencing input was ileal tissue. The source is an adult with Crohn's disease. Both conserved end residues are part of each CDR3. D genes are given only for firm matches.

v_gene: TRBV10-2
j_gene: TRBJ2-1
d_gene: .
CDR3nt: TGCGCCAGCAGTCAGACTAGCTCCTACAATGAGCAGTTCTTC
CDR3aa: CASSQTSSYNEQFF

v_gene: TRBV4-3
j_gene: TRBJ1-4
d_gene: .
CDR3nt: TGCGCCAGCAGCCAAGAAACGGATGAAAAACTGTTTTTT
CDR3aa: CASSQETDEKLFF

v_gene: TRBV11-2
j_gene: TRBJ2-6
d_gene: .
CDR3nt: TGTGCCAGCAGCTTATGGGCGGGAAGAATCTCTGGGGCCAACGTCCTGACTTTC
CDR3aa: CASSLWAGRISGANVLTF

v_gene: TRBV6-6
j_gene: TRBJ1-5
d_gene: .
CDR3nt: TGTGCCAGCACACCCACAGGGAATCAGCCCCAGCATTTT
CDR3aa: CASTPTGNQPQHF

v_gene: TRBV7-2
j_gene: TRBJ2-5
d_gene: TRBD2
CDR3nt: TGTGCCAGCAGCTTAGGGTCTAGCGGGGGCCAAGAGACCCAGTACTTC
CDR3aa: CASSLGSSGGQETQYF

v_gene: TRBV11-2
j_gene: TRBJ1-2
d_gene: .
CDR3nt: TGTGCCAGCAGCATCCTTCCGGGACACAGATATGGCTACACCTTC
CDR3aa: CASSILPGHRYGYTF

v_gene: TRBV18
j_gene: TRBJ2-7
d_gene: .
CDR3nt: TGTGCCAGCTCAGGAGACCCGAGCTCCTACGAGCAGTACTTC
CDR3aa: CASSGDPSSYEQYF

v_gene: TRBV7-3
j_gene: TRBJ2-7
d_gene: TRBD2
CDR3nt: TGTGCCAGCAGCTTACGGAGACTAGCCCTCGAGCAGTACTTC
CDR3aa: CASSLRRLALEQYF

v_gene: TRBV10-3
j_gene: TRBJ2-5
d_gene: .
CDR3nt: TGTGCCACAACCCGGGGGATCAAAGAGACCCAGTACTTC
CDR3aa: CATTRGIKETQYF

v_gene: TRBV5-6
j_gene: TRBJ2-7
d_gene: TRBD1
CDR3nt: TGTGCCAGCAGCTTGGTGGGACAGGGCCTCTACGAGCAGTACTTC
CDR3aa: CASSLVGQGLYEQYF

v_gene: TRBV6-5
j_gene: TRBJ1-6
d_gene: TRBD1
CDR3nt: TGTGCCAGCAAGTACAGGGGGAATTCACCCCTCCACTTT
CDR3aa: CASKYRGNSPLHF

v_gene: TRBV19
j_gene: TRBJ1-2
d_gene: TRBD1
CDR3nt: TGTGCCAGTAGTCTCAGTGGGACAGGGGGCGCCGCGAGGCGTGGCTACACCTTC
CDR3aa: CASSLSGTGGAARRGYTF